A single sample gave rise to the 26 T cell receptor beta chains below, sequenced in a study of T cell clusters in autoimmune cytopenias. Roughly 40,000 genome equivalents of blood DNA were amplified for TRB. One tube held mixed TRB-A and TRB-B primer pools for touch-down PCR. Reprocessing the multiplex PCR reads, TCRdb reports a single entry for every CDR3 protein and omits DNA. In all, the sample yields roughly 6,800 distinct CDR3 sequences. The sample also formed part of further work on T cell repertoires in aging, cancer and after chemotherapy.

The source material was peripheral blood. The origin of the receptors is a human donor in good health.

This clonotype is classed as medium-sized by frequency. The chain has TRBV29-1 and TRBJ2-1. The CDR3 extends over 14 amino acids. CDR1 is SQVTM, CDR2 ANQGSEA, per germline. The CDR3 protein is CSVDILEYYNEQFF.

The rearrangement links TRBV19 to TRBJ1-1. The CDR3 consists of 13 residues. Germline CDR1 reads LNHDA; CDR2 reads SQIVND (reference sequence). The CDR3 reads CASSIGWGTEAFF.

The V call is TRBV11-1, the J call TRBJ2-7; TCRdb picks TRBD2, but there is no DNA to check that call. This CDR3 contains 21 residues. Germline-derived CDR1 and CDR2 are SGHAT and FQDESV (reference sequence). CDR3 amino acids: CASSLALGLLAGGPNIHEQYF.

By frequency, this clonotype registers medium-sized (0.01 to 0.1%). The CDR3 protein is CATARTVDTGELFF. The chain couples TRBV15 to TRBJ2-2; TCRdb selects TRBD1, and the lack of DNA leaves this call unchecked. CDR3 size: 14 residues. CDR1 and CDR2 from the germline V gene are LNHNV and YYDKDF (reference sequence).

CDR3 amino acids: CASSPVAGGGWDEQFF. The chain carries TRBV13 and TRBJ2-1; the D gene TCRdb calls, TRBD2, cannot be checked with no DNA. CDR1 and CDR2 from the germline V gene are PRHDT and FYEKMQ (reference sequence). The CDR3 sequence is 16 residues long.

By frequency, this clonotype registers medium-sized. J is TRBJ2-5 and V is TRBV29-1; TCRdb returns TRBD1, unconfirmable since there is no DNA. Per the germline V gene, CDR1 is SQVTM and CDR2 is ANQGSEA. The CDR3 sequence is 13 residues long. The CDR3 loop reads CSVARTVQETQYF.

Considering frequency, this clonotype is medium-sized. The chain joins TRBV29-1 to TRBJ2-5; the TCRdb D gene call, TRBD1, has no DNA to confirm it. Germline V gene data show CDR1 as SQVTM and CDR2 as ANQGSEA. The CDR3 is 12 amino acids. CDR3 in amino acids: CSVRGQEETQYF.

This rearrangement joins TRBV5-6 to TRBJ1-2. Germline values: CDR1 SGHDT, CDR2 YYEEEE. This CDR3 comprises 14 residues. The CDR3 here is CASSLITEPYGYTF.

The chain employs TRBV13 and TRBJ2-1; TCRdb's D gene call, TRBD1, goes unchecked for lack of DNA. CDR1 PRHDT and CDR2 FYEKMQ come from the germline V gene (reference sequence). The CDR3 spans 13 residues. CDR3 protein: CASTSGTGNEQFF. Based on the CDR3 plus reference TRBV13 and TRBJ2-1, the full variable domain is AAGVIQSPRHLIKEKRETATLKCYPIPRHDTVYWYQQGPGQDPQFLISFYEKMQSDKGSIPDRFSAQQFSDYHSELNMSSLELGDSALYFCASTSGTGNEQFFGPGTRLTVL.

V usage is TRBV19 and J usage is TRBJ2-7. Looked up from germline, CDR1 is LNHDA and CDR2 is SQIVND (reference sequence). This CDR3 spans 15 amino acids. CDR3 in amino acids: CASSIWPPGSYEQYF.

The rearrangement joins TRBV12-3 or TRBV12-4 to TRBJ2-1; TCRdb's D call, TRBD1, is unchecked because there is no DNA. The CDR3 has 14 amino acids. This CDR3 is CASRRQEIDNEQFF.

This chain links TRBV24-1 with TRBJ1-5. Per germline, CDR1 KGHDR and CDR2 SFDVKD. This CDR3 is 14 amino acids long. The CDR3 sequence is CATSEAQNNQPQHF.

The gene calls are TRBV6-6 and TRBJ2-1; the TCRdb call, TRBD1, lacks DNA for checking. This CDR3 contains 16 residues. CDR1 is MNHNY, CDR2 SVGAGI, per germline (reference sequence). The chain's CDR3 is CASRSGTGFSYNEQFF.

This chain uses TRBV12-3 or TRBV12-4 with TRBJ2-3; TCRdb's assignment of TRBD2 cannot be checked, as there is no DNA. The CDR3 is 15 amino acids. The CDR3 loop is CASTIAGGRADTQYF.

The chain couples TRBV5-4 to TRBJ2-5; there is no DNA to check the TCRdb D call of TRBD2. The CDR3 contains 16 residues. Looked up from germline, CDR1 is SGHNT and CDR2 is YYREEE (reference sequence). This CDR3 is CASSSPTSGGIETQYF.

In terms of frequency, this clonotype is medium-sized. Here the CDR3 reads CASSPTLRGLRETQYF. This sequence joins TRBV19 and TRBJ2-5; without DNA, the TCRdb call of TRBD1 cannot be checked. Germline V gene lookup returns CDR1 LNHDA and CDR2 SQIVND (reference sequence). There are 16 residues in the CDR3.

This chain connects TRBV2 to TRBJ2-3; TCRdb outputs TRBD1, but without DNA this stays unchecked. Germline CDR1 is SNHLY and CDR2 is FYNNEI. The CDR3 runs to 13 residues. CDR3 region: CASFGQGTDTQYF. Together with reference TRBV2 and TRBJ2-3, the CDR3 gives the full variable domain: EPEVTQTPSHQVTQMGQEVILRCVPISNHLYFYWYRQILGQKVEFLVSFYNNEISEKSEIFDDQFSVERPDGSNFTLKIRSTKLEDSAMYFCASFGQGTDTQYFGPGTRLTVL.

V usage is TRBV5-1 and J usage is TRBJ2-5; the D call from TCRdb, TRBD2, cannot be confirmed without DNA. The length of the CDR3 is 14 residues. CDR1 is SGHRS, CDR2 YFSETQ, per germline. The CDR3 here is CASSTGRPQETQYF.

V is TRBV13 and J is TRBJ2-7. Looked up from germline, CDR1 is PRHDT and CDR2 is FYEKMQ (reference sequence). This CDR3 has 15 amino acids. CDR3 residues: CASSLLSGGTYEQYF.

The chain carries TRBV27 and TRBJ2-5; lacking DNA, the TRBD1 call made by TCRdb goes unchecked. The CDR3 runs 12 residues. CDR1 MNHEY and CDR2 SMNVEV come from the germline V gene (reference sequence). The chain's CDR3 is CASSTPGETQYF.

The chain recombines TRBV6-2 or TRBV6-3 with TRBJ2-3; TCRdb's D call of TRBD2 is untestable without DNA. This CDR3 has 19 amino acids. CDR1 is MNHEY, CDR2 SVGEGT, per germline. CDR3 sequence: CASSYDSGTSGGAGDTQYF.

By frequency, this clonotype is medium-sized. The CDR3 protein is CASSHGPGTGGVRELFF. V is TRBV11-1 and J is TRBJ2-2; TCRdb returns TRBD1, unconfirmable since there is no DNA. The CDR3 length is 17 residues. CDR1 and CDR2 (germline): SGHAT, FQDESV (reference sequence). The variable domain in full, completed from reference TRBV11-1 and TRBJ2-2, reads EAEVAQSPRYKITEKSQAVAFWCDPISGHATLYWYRQILGQGPELLVQFQDESVVDDSQLPKDRFSAERLKGVDSTLKIQPAELGDSAMYLCASSHGPGTGGVRELFFGEGSRLTVL.

J is TRBJ1-1 and V is TRBV5-1; TCRdb's D gene call, TRBD1, goes unchecked for lack of DNA. The CDR3 contains 15 residues. CDR1 is SGHRS and CDR2 is YFSETQ in the germline V gene. The CDR3 spells CASSTRAGSGTEAFF.

The chain combines TRBV6-5 with TRBJ2-3. CDR1 is MNHEY and CDR2 is SVGAGI in the germline V gene. The CDR3 has 16 residues. The CDR3: CASSLTFSHGTDTQYF.

Measured by frequency, this clonotype is medium-sized. V is TRBV6-5 and J is TRBJ1-6. The CDR3 length is 12 residues. CDR1 and CDR2 (germline): MNHEY, SVGAGI. The CDR3 spells CASSLVEAPLHF.

J is TRBJ2-7 and V is TRBV19; as DNA is missing, the TRBD1 call by TCRdb cannot be tested. The CDR3 consists of 15 residues. Looked up from germline, CDR1 is LNHDA and CDR2 is SQIVND (reference sequence). CDR3 amino acids: CASSPNTGGFYEQYF.